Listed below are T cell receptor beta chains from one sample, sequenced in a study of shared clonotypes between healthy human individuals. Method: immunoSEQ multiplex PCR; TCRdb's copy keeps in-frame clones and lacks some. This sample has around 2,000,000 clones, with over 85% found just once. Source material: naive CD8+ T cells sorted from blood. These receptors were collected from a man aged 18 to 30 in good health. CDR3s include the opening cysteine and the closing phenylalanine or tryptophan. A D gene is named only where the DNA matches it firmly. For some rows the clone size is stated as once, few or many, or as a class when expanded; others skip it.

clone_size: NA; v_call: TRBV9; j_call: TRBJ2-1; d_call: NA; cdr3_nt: TGTGCCAGCAGCGTAGCGGCTGGAGGTTATGAGCAGTTCTTC; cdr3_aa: CASSVAAGGYEQFF
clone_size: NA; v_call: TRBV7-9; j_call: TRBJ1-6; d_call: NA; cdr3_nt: TGTGCCAGCAGCCCACTTGGGGACTCACCCCTCCACTTT; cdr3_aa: CASSPLGDSPLHF
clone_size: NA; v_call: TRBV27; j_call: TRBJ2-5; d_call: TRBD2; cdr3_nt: TGTGCCAGCAGTGGAGTAGCGGGGGGGAAAGAGACCCAGTACTTC; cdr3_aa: CASSGVAGGKETQYF
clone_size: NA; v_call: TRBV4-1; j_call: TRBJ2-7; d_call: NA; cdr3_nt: TGCGCCAGCAGCCAAGATCGGGAGTTTGGTTACGAGCAGTACTTC; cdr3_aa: CASSQDREFGYEQYF
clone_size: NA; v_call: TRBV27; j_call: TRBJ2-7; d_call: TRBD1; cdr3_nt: TGTGCCAGCAGTTTATCTGGGACAGGGCAGATCGAGCAGTACTTC; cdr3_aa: CASSLSGTGQIEQYF
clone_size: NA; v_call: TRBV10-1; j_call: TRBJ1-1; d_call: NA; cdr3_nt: TGCGCCAGCAGTGAGAGGGCAGGGATGAACACTGAAGCTTTCTTT; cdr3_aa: CASSERAGMNTEAFF
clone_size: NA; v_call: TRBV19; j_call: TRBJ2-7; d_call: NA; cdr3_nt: TGTGCCAGTAGTATAGTCGGTGGAAGCTCCTACGAGCAGTACTTC; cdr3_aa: CASSIVGGSSYEQYF
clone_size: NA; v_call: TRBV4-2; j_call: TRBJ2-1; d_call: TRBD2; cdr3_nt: TGTGCCAGCAGCCAAGGCGTAACTAGCGGGAGGGGCAATGAGCAGTTCTTC; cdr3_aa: CASSQGVTSGRGNEQFF
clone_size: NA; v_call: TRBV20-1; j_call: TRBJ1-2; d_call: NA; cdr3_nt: TGCAGTGCTAGAGATATTGAGGGCTACACCTTC; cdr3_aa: CSARDIEGYTF
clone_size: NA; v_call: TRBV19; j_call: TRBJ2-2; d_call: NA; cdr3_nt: TGTGCCAGTAGTATTAGTGGGACCGGGGAGCTGTTTTTT; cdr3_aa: CASSISGTGELFF
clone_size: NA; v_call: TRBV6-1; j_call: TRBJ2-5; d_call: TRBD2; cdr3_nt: TGTGCCAGCAGTGAAGCGCTCCTACTAGCGGGACAAGAGACCCAGTACTTC; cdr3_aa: CASSEALLLAGQETQYF
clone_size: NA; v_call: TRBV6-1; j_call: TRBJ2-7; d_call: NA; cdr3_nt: TGTGCCAGCAGTGAAAGGGGACCCAGATACGAGCAGTACTTC; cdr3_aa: CASSERGPRYEQYF
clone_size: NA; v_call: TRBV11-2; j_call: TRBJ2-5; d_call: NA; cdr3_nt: TGTGCCAGCAGCTTGGCGCCGGCCCCGCAAGAGACCCAGTACTTC; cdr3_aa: CASSLAPAPQETQYF
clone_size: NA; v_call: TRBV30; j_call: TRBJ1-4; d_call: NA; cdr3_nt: TGTGCCTGGAGCTCCCCTGTGGGGGTTAATGAAAAACTGTTTTTT; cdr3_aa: CAWSSPVGVNEKLFF
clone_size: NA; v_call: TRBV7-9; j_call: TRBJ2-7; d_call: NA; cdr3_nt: TGTGCCAGCAGCCTCGGGACGAACTACGAGCAGTACTTC; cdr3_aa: CASSLGTNYEQYF
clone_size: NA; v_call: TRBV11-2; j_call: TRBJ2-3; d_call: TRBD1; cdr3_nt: TGTGCCAGCACAGAGGGGGCGGACCTACTCAACACAGATACGCAGTATTTT; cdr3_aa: CASTEGADLLNTDTQYF
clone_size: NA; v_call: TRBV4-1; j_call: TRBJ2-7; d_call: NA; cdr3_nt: TGCGCCAGCAGCCAAGGGCCAGCGACTTCCTACGAGCAGTACTTC; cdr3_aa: CASSQGPATSYEQYF
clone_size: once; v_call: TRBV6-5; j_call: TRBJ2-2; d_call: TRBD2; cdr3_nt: TGTGCCAGCAGTTACTCCCCGGGACTAGCGACCGGGGAGCTGTTTTTT; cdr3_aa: CASSYSPGLATGELFF
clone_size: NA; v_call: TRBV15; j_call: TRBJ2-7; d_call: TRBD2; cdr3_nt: TGTGCCACCAGCAGACCCCGGGACAGGCTAACCGGGGGACTAGCGGGAGTTGGGTCCTACGAGCAGTACTTC; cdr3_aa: CATSRPRDRLTGGLAGVGSYEQYF
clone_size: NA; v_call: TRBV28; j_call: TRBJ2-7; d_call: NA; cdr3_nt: TGTGCCAGCAGGGAAAAACGATCACTATACTACGAGCAGTACTTC; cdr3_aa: CASREKRSLYYEQYF
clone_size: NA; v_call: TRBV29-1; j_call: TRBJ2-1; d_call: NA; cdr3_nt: TGCAGCGGGGACGTGAGGGAGGGGGACAATGAGCAGTTCTTC; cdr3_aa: CSGDVREGDNEQFF
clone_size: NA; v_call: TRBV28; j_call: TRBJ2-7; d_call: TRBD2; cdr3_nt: TGTGCCAGCAGTTTCTCGGGGGGGTCCTACGAGCAGTACTTC; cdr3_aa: CASSFSGGSYEQYF
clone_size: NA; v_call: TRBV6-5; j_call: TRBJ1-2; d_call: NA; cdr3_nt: TGTGCCAGCAGTTATTCCGGGGCCGTCTATGGCTACACCTTC; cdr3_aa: CASSYSGAVYGYTF
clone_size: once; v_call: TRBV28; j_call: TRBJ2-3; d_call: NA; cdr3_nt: TGTGCCAGCAGCCCCTATCGGCAGGGGGGCCTACTGGATACGCAGTATTTT; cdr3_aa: CASSPYRQGGLLDTQYF
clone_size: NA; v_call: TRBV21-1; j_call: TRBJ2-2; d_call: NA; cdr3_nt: TGTGCCAGCAGCAAAGGGGACAGGGGGAACACCGGGGAGCTGTTTTTT; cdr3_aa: CASSKGDRGNTGELFF
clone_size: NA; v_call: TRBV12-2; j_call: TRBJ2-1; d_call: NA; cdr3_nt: TGTGCAAGTCGCTTAGTTTGGGCTAGGACCTTGTTTGAGCAGTTCTTC; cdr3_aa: CASRLVWARTLFEQFF
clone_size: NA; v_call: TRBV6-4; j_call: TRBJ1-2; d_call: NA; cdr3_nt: TGTGCCAGCAGTGACTCGACGGCCCTAGAAGGTGGCTACACCTTC; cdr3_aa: CASSDSTALEGGYTF
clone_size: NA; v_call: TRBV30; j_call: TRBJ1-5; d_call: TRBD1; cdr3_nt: TGTGCCTGCCGGGACAGGTTAAATCAGCCCCAGCATTTT; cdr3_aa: CACRDRLNQPQHF
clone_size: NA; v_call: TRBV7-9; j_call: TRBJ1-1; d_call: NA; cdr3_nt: TGTGCCAGCACCTGGGTGTCTCGTCACACTGAAGCTTTCTTT; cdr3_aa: CASTWVSRHTEAFF
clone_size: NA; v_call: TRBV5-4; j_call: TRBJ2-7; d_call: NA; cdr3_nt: TGTGCCAGCAGCTTGGTGGGGGAGCAGTACTTC; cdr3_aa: CASSLVGEQYF
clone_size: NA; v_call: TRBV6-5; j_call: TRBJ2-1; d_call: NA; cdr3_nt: TGTGCCAGCAGTGCAGGGCCCTCCTACAATGAGCAGTTCTTC; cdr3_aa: CASSAGPSYNEQFF
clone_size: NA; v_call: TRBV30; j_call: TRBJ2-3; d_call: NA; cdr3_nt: TGTGCCTGGAGTCTCGGTAGTATTGGCACAGATACGCAGTATTTT; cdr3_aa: CAWSLGSIGTDTQYF
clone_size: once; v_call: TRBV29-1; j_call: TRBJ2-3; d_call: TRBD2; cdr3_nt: TGCAGTGAGCGGGGTCTTAGCACAGATACGCAGTATTTT; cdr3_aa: CSERGLSTDTQYF
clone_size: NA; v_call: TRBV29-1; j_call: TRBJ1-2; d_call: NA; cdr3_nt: TGCAGCGTTGAAGGCAGGAACTATGGCTACACCTTC; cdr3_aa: CSVEGRNYGYTF
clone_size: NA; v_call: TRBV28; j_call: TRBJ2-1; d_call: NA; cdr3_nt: TGTGCCAGCAGTTTTCCGTCTAAACTAAGGGACTTTGATGAGCAGTTCTTC; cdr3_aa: CASSFPSKLRDFDEQFF
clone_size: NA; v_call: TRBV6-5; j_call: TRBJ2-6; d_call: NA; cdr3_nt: TGTGCCAGCAGTTACTCAGGGGCTGGGGCCAACGTCCTGACTTTC; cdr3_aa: CASSYSGAGANVLTF
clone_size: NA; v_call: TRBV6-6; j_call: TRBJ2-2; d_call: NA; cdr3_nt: TGTGCCAGCAGTTACGCGGCGGCGAACACCGGGGAGCTGTTTTTT; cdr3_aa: CASSYAAANTGELFF
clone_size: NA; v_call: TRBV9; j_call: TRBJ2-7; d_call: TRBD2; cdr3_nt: TGTGCCAGCAGCGGCCCCGGGACTAGCGGATACGAGCAGTACTTC; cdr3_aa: CASSGPGTSGYEQYF
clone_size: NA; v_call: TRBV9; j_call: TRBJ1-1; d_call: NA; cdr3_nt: TGTGCCAGCAGCGTAACTGGAGGGGATGAAGCTTTCTTT; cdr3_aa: CASSVTGGDEAFF
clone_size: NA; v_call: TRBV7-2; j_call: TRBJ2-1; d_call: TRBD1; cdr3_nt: TGTGCCAGCAGCTTGGCCCCGGGACAGGGGGCCGGCAATGAGCAGTTCTTC; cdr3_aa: CASSLAPGQGAGNEQFF
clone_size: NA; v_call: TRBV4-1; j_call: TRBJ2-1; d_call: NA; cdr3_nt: TGCGCCAGCAGCCATGGGACAGTGGGGGGGAATGAGCAGTTCTTC; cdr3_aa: CASSHGTVGGNEQFF
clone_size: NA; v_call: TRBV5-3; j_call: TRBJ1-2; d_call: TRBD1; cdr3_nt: TGTGCCAGAAGCTTGGGGACAGGGGGCGTCTATGGCTACACCTTC; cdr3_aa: CARSLGTGGVYGYTF
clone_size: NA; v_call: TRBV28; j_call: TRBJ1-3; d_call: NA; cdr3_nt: TGTGCCAGCAGTTACAGCTCTGGAAACACCATATATTTT; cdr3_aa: CASSYSSGNTIYF
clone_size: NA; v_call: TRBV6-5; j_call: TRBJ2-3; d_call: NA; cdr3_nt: TGTGCCAGCAGTCCTATTAAGGGAGGCACAGATACGCAGTATTTT; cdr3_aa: CASSPIKGGTDTQYF
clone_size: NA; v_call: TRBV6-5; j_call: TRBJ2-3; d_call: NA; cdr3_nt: TGTGCCAGCAGTTATAATCAGGTTGGGGCAGATACGCAGTATTTT; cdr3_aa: CASSYNQVGADTQYF
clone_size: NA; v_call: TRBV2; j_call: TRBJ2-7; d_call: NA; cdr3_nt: TGTGCCAGCTCTGGGGGAGAGGGGATATCATTCTACGAGCAGTACTTC; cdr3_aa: CASSGGEGISFYEQYF
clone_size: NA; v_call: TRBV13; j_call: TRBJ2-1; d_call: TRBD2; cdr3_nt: TGTGCCAGCAGCCCTCTAGCGGCGCCCTCGGATGAGCAGTTCTTC; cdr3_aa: CASSPLAAPSDEQFF
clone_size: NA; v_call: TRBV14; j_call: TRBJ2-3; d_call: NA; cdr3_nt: TGTGCCAGCAGCCAAGTCTTCAGCAAAGATACGCAGTATTTT; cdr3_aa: CASSQVFSKDTQYF
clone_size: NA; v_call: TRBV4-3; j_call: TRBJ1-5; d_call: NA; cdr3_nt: TGCGCCAGCAGCCCCATCCCTGGTCAGCCCCAGCATTTT; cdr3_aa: CASSPIPGQPQHF
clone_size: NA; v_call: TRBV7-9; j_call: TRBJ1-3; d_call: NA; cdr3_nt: TGTGCCAGCACCCCCCAAGCAGCCAGGGTTGGAAACACCATATATTTT; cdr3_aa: CASTPQAARVGNTIYF
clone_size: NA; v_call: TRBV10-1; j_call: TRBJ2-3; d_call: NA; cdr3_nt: TGCGCCAGCAGTCTTCCGGGAGATACGCAGTATTTT; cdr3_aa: CASSLPGDTQYF
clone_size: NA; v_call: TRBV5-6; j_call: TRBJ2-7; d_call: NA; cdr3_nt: TGTGCCAGCTCCTCGGGCACTGGCTACGAGCAGTACTTC; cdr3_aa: CASSSGTGYEQYF
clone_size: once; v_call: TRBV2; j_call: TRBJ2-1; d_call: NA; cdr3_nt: TGTGCCAGCAGTGGACTAGCCTACAATGAGCAGTTCTTC; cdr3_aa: CASSGLAYNEQFF